This TCR beta chain was profiled in a study of T cell changes during pregnancy in multiple sclerosis. Germline V CDR1 and CDR2: MDHEN, SYDVKM. V was trimmed by 4 bases and J by 2 bases, leaving 16 bases between them. This CDR3 has 16 residues. Here immunoSEQ multiplex PCR was the method, and the copy in TCRdb shows in-frame clones only, minus some. The top ten clones hold roughly 1.7% of a sample with more than 55,000 clones, about 90% of them seen once. The TCR sequence derives from a female donor in good health, enrolled as a control in a pregnancy study. The V gene is TRBV28, the J gene TRBJ2-3; D not certain. The specimen comprised peripheral blood, sampled in the first trimester of pregnancy. Here the CDR3 reads CASSSSLLSNTDTQYF. DNA of the CDR3: TGTGCCAGCAGTTCCTCCCTTCTTTCTAACACAGATACGCAGTATTTT.